Below are 15 T cell receptor beta chains sequenced from a single sample in a study of immune evolution from preneoplasia to lung adenocarcinoma. Repertoires were generated with immunoSEQ multiplex PCR, while TCRdb's copy carries only in-frame clones and drops some. The table lists 20,000 or so clones, about 79% of them singletons, with 5.6% in the top ten. The sample taken for sequencing was FFPE invasive lung adenocarcinoma tissue. These TCRs come from a person in their 60s with lung adenocarcinoma.

This sequence joins TRBV7-8 and TRBJ2-3; TRBD2 is a possible D gene (6 bases). V lost 3 bases to trimming and J lost 2 bases, with 9 bases between them. This CDR3 is 14 amino acids long. The V gene's germline CDR1 is SGHVS and CDR2 FQNEAQ. The CDR3 protein is CASSLGLYTDTQYF. In nucleotides, the CDR3 is TGTGCCAGCAGCTTGGGACTGTACACAGATACGCAGTATTTT.

As to this clone: Other nucleotide sequences from this sample produce the same CDR3. CDR3 protein: CASSGDSNTEAFF. As DNA, the CDR3 is TGTGCCAGCAGTGGGGACTCGAACACTGAAGCTTTCTTT. This rearrangement joins TRBV2 to TRBJ1-1; possibly TRBD1 for D (5 bases). CDR1 and CDR2 (germline): SNHLY, FYNNEI. V was clipped by 4 bases and J by 1 base, with 7 bases between them. The CDR3 spans 13 residues.

V is TRBV19 and J is TRBJ2-1, with D tentatively TRBD1 or TRBD2 (5 bases each). Germline loops: CDR1 LNHDA, CDR2 SQIVND (reference sequence). The CDR3 runs to 14 residues. Between the trimmed V and J ends, which lost 6 bases and 9 bases, there was a span of 18 bases. Here the CDR3 reads CASSRAGAFGEQFF. Here the CDR3 DNA reads TGTGCCAGTAGCCGGGCCGGGGCCTTCGGTGAGCAGTTCTTC.

The chain employs TRBV10-2 and TRBJ1-2, with a tentative D call TRBD1 (6 bases). The CDR3 contains 15 residues. Germline V lookup: CDR1 WSHSY, CDR2 SAAADI. V was cut by 3 bases and J by 7 bases, with 18 bases left in between. The CDR3 nucleotides are TGCGCCAGCAGTGATCGGGGGCTTGGATTACGTGGCTACACCTTC. Its protein is CASSDRGLGLRGYTF.

The chain links TRBV18 to TRBJ2-7; tentative D call: TRBD2 (5 bases). V gave up 3 bases and J gave up 7 bases, with 19 bases separating them. CDR3 size: 15 residues. The germline CDR1 and CDR2 sequences are KGHSH and LQKENI. CDR3 protein: CASSPPSGKAREQYF. As DNA, the CDR3 is TGTGCCAGCTCACCCCCTTCGGGAAAGGCCCGAGAGCAGTACTTC. The full variable domain, in which reference TRBV18 and TRBJ2-7 provide the parts outside the CDR3, is NAGVMQNPRHLVRRRGQEARLRCSPMKGHSHVYWYRQLPEEGLKFMVYLQKENIIDESGMPKERFSAEFPKEGPSILRIQQVVRGDSAAYFCASSPPSGKAREQYFGPGTRLTVT.

The rearrangement uses TRBV28 and TRBJ1-2; unclear D gene. The CDR3 has 14 amino acids. Germline lookup yields CDR1 MDHEN and CDR2 SYDVKM. The V gene lost 5 bases and the J gene lost 5 bases, with 15 bases spanning the gap. CDR3 nucleotide sequence: TGTGCCAGCAGTATAGCACAAGAACGGTATGGCTACACCTTC. Its protein product is CASSIAQERYGYTF.

This clone was picked up one time. This chain links TRBV7-9 with TRBJ1-1; D possibly corresponds to TRBD1 (5 bases). With 2 bases removed from V and 11 bases from J, the gap between germline ends came to 12 bases. CDR1 is SEHNR, CDR2 FQNEAQ, per germline (reference sequence). This CDR3 comprises 12 residues. CDR3 protein: CASSLRGAEAFF. As DNA, the CDR3 is TGTGCCAGCAGCTTACGCGGGGCCGAGGCTTTCTTT.

CDR3 nucleotides: TGCAGCGTTGGGGCCATGAACACCGGGGAGCTGTTTTTT. Its protein product is CSVGAMNTGELFF. The chain employs TRBV29-1 and TRBJ2-2; D is unresolved. Trimming shortened V by 4 bases and J by 1 base, and 7 bases separated the two germline ends. The CDR3 is made up of 13 amino acids. The germline V gene encodes CDR1 SQVTM and CDR2 ANQGSEA.

The chain combines TRBV27 with TRBJ2-5; D is perhaps TRBD1 (6 bases). The CDR3 extends over 15 amino acids. Trimming took 2 bases from V and 5 from J, leaving 15 bases between them. Germline V gene data show CDR1 as MNHEY and CDR2 as SMNVEV (reference sequence). CDR3 nucleotides: TGTGCCAGCAGTTTAAGCGTCAGGGGACGCGAGACCCAGTACTTC. Translating gives CASSLSVRGRETQYF.

This clone was seen just once. V usage is TRBV5-1 and J usage is TRBJ1-4, with D maybe TRBD1 (5 bases). V was shortened by 2 bases and J by 2 bases, with 7 bases between the two germline ends. The germline CDR1 and CDR2 sequences are SGHRS and YFSETQ. CDR3 length: 14 residues. The CDR3 sequence: CASSLEGTNEKLFF. The CDR3 bases are TGCGCCAGCAGCTTAGAGGGGACTAATGAAAAACTGTTTTTT.

The chain carries TRBV7-3 and TRBJ2-1, with TRBD1 matching 8 bases. This CDR3 contains 16 residues. Germline trimming cut 3 bases from V and 2 bases from J; bases unmatched to any gene: 6. Per germline, CDR1 SGHTA and CDR2 FQGTGA. CDR3 DNA: TGTGCCAGCAGCTTTGACAGGGGAGGTACCTACAATGAGCAGTTCTTC. Protein product: CASSFDRGGTYNEQFF. The variable domain in full, completed from reference TRBV7-3 and TRBJ2-1, reads GAGVSQTPSNKVTEKGKYVELRCDPISGHTALYWYRQSLGQGPEFLIYFQGTGAADDSGLPNDRFFAVRPEGSVSTLKIQRTERGDSAVYLCASSFDRGGTYNEQFFGPGTRLTVL.

This chain links TRBV7-9 with TRBJ1-2; D is perhaps TRBD1 (5 bases). CDR3 length: 15 residues. V lost 5 bases and J lost 6, with 19 bases in between. CDR1 and CDR2 from the germline V gene are SEHNR and FQNEAQ (reference sequence). CDR3 nucleotides: TGTGCCAGCAGCCTACCTTGGAGGGGAGAAAATGGCTACACCTTC. It is translated as CASSLPWRGENGYTF.

This clone was seen only a few times. The CDR3 protein is CASSGQGNTEAFF. In DNA, the CDR3 is TGTGCCAGCAGTGGTCAGGGAAACACTGAAGCTTTCTTT. The genes are TRBV2 and TRBJ1-1; weak D call: TRBD1 (5 bases). CDR1 and CDR2 from the germline V gene are SNHLY and FYNNEI. The CDR3 runs 13 residues. The V end lost 4 bases, the J end lost 2 bases, and 8 bases lay between the germline ends.

The chain recombines TRBV19 with TRBJ2-7; a possible D gene is TRBD1 (5 bases). Trimming left V 6 bases short and J 1 base short, with 13 bases between. The CDR3 is 14 amino acids. From germline, CDR1 is LNHDA and CDR2 SQIVND (reference sequence). The CDR3 DNA reads TGTGCCAGTAGCATGGGGCAGCATTCCTACGAGCAGTACTTC. Protein product: CASSMGQHSYEQYF.

The chain uses TRBV10-2 and TRBJ1-1; 8 positions agree with TRBD1. The V gene's germline CDR1 is WSHSY and CDR2 SAAADI. There are 14 residues in the CDR3. The junction had 12 bases not matched to a gene; V was cut back by 7 bases and J by 8 bases. The CDR3 spells CASKPQGANEEAFF. The CDR3 region has the DNA TGCGCCAGCAAGCCCCAGGGGGCGAACGAGGAAGCTTTCTTT.